This TCR beta chain was identified during a study of CD8 T cells in cerebrospinal fluid in Alzheimer's disease. Study details: CSF T cell clonal expansion was assessed by plate-based nested PCR and droplet-based sequencing.

TCRdb re-called the 10x single-cell sequencing reads and gives one entry per CDR3 protein, without DNA. This repertoire includes under 1,500 distinct CDR3 sequences. This clonotype counts as large by frequency. Its target is not known. Study-level points and caveats: Expanded clones of at least 3% were commoner in Alzheimer's patients than healthy subjects.

This CDR3 is built from 19 residues. Germline CDR1 reads SGHTA; CDR2 reads FQGTGA. The sequenced material came from cerebrospinal fluid. This sequence joins TRBV7-3 and TRBJ2-2; with no DNA, the TCRdb D assignment of TRBD2 cannot be verified. The receptor was derived from a human donor in good health. Here the CDR3 reads CASSPGLAGASPNTGELFF.